Sequencing of this TCR beta chain was carried out in a study of CD8 T cells in Susac syndrome. Notes on the study in general: The CD4+ T cell repertoires from Susac syndrome exhibited no clonal expansion.

cDNA came from about 0.5 to 1 ug RNA primed by random hexamers. The authors amplified TCR beta CDR3 across 54 Vbeta and 13 Jbeta using immunoSEQ multiplex PCR. TCRdb itself ran the immunoSEQ multiplex PCR reads through MiXCR, one entry per CDR3 protein. Among 180,000 or so distinct CDR3 sequences listed, about 93% were seen once. The V and J ends lost 1 base and 4 bases respectively, with 7 bases between them. Germline CDR1 and CDR2: LNHNV and YYDKDF (reference sequence). This CDR3 region has 13 residues. CD8+ and CD4+ T cells circulating in blood were sequenced for TCR beta. Comment on this clonotype: What it binds is unknown.

This clonotype was obtained from a human donor with Susac syndrome. The sample taken for sequencing was CD4+ T cells from PBMCs. This chain uses TRBV15 with TRBJ2-5; D is undetermined. CDR3 amino acids: CATSRAGAETQYF. Here the CDR3 DNA reads TGTGCCACCAGCAGAGCTGGAGCAGAGACCCAGTACTTC.